Each of the 20 T cell receptor beta chains below was sequenced from the same sample in a study of T cell therapy after organ transplantation. These receptors have no known antigen. TCRdb's copy holds only in-frame clones and misses some; the assay was immunoSEQ multiplex PCR. The sample consists of approximately 20,000 clones, about four fifths of them appearing once. The time point: 4-8 weeks after completion of therapy. The input for sequencing was CD8+ T cells from blood, taken after autologous CMV-specific T cell therapy. The receptor set was obtained from a human patient who had received a solid organ transplant and had CMV disease. Some T cells may trace back to the graft donor.

The gene calls are TRBV6-4 and TRBJ1-1; D uncertain. Trimming shortened V by 2 bases and J by 2 bases, and 6 bases separated the two germline ends. Germline V CDR1 and CDR2: MRHNA, SNTAGT. This CDR3 is built from 13 residues. CDR3 nucleotides: TGTGCCAGCAGTGACAGCGCCAACACTGAAGCTTTCTTT. Translating gives CASSDSANTEAFF.

V is TRBV5-6 and J is TRBJ2-7; 8 bases fit TRBD1. V lost 7 bases and J lost 1; bases outside the gene matches: 7. CDR3 size: 14 residues. Germline V lookup: CDR1 SGHDT, CDR2 YYEEEE. Here the CDR3 reads CASGRQGISYEQYF. The CDR3 coding sequence is TGTGCCAGCGGGCGACAGGGGATTTCCTACGAGCAGTACTTC.

The chain carries TRBV2 and TRBJ2-5, with 11 bases identical to TRBD2. Germline V gives CDR1 SNHLY, CDR2 FYNNEI. The J segment lost 0 bases and the V segment lost 6 bases, leaving 3 bases of the junction unmatched. This CDR3 contains 15 residues. The DNA of the CDR3 is TGTGCCAGCAGGGAGACTAGCGGGGACCAAGAGACCCAGTACTTC. Amino acid sequence: CASRETSGDQETQYF.

The rearrangement uses TRBV30 and TRBJ1-2, with no clear D. The CDR3 covers 14 residues. The germline CDR1 and CDR2 sequences are GTSNPN and SVGIG (reference sequence). With 8 bases removed from V and 1 base from J, the gap between germline ends came to 17 bases. CDR3 amino acids: CAGTSNEGNYGYTF. The CDR3, as DNA: TGTGCCGGTACAAGTAATGAGGGTAACTATGGCTACACCTTC.

The gene calls are TRBV25-1 and TRBJ1-5; 8 nucleotides line up with TRBD1. Germline V CDR1 and CDR2: MGHDK, SYGVNS. The CDR3 has 14 residues. With 6 bases clipped from V and 2 bases from J, the junction kept 3 bases outside the gene matches. The CDR3 is CASSPTGGNQPQHF. The CDR3 DNA reads TGTGCCAGCAGCCCGACAGGGGGCAATCAGCCCCAGCATTTT. Variable domain in full (rest from reference TRBV25-1 and TRBJ1-5): EADIYQTPRYLVIGTGKKITLECSQTMGHDKMYWYQQDPGMELHLIHYSYGVNSTEKGDLSSESTVSRIRTEHFPLTLESARPSHTSQYLCASSPTGGNQPQHFGDGTRLSIL.

V usage is TRBV6-5 and J usage is TRBJ2-3; TRBD1 aligns across 9 bases. The J segment lost 2 bases and the V segment lost 7 bases, leaving 7 bases of the junction unmatched. CDR3 length: 15 residues. The germline V gene has CDR1 MNHEY and CDR2 SVGAGI. CDR3 sequence: CASTPGQGFTDTQYF. CDR3 sequence (DNA): TGTGCCAGCACCCCGGGACAGGGATTCACAGATACGCAGTATTTT.

V and J are TRBV6-5 and TRBJ2-5, with 10 bases matching TRBD2. Germline V CDR1 and CDR2: MNHEY, SVGAGI. V was pared by 6 bases and J by 5 bases, with 9 bases of the junction left unmatched. This CDR3 contains 15 residues. The CDR3 loop reads CASSLAGAGQETQYF. CDR3 DNA sequence: TGTGCCAGCAGCCTAGCGGGGGCGGGACAGGAGACCCAGTACTTC.

The chain has TRBV2 and TRBJ2-4; D unresolved. Trimming took off 4 bases at V and 4 bases at J, with 17 bases between the two ends. CDR3 length: 16 residues. CDR1 is SNHLY, CDR2 FYNNEI, per germline. The CDR3 region has the DNA TGTGCCAGCAGTGTCTCCTCCGAGCCGCTAAAAAACATTCAGTACTTC. Protein: CASSVSSEPLKNIQYF.

The chain combines TRBV4-1 with TRBJ1-2; D is perhaps TRBD1 (6 bases). The CDR3 totals 16 residues. The V end lost 1 base, the J end lost 2 bases, and 14 bases lay between the germline ends. The germline V gene has CDR1 MGHRA and CDR2 YSYEKL. CDR3 sequence reads: CASSQVGDNLNYGYTF. In nucleotides, the CDR3 is TGCGCCAGCAGCCAAGTAGGGGACAACCTAAACTATGGCTACACCTTC.

The chain joins TRBV13 to TRBJ1-5; D call uncertain. Trimming took off 3 bases at V and 5 bases at J, with 8 bases between the two ends. The germline V gene encodes CDR1 PRHDT and CDR2 FYEKMQ (reference sequence). The CDR3 contains 13 residues. CDR3 coding DNA: TGTGCCAGCAGCTTCCAGGAGGATCAGCCCCAGCATTTT. Its protein is CASSFQEDQPQHF.

This chain connects TRBV6-6 to TRBJ1-2; 7 positions agree with TRBD1. The ends lost 0 bases at V and 6 bases at J; junction bases unmatched: 10. Per germline, CDR1 MNHNY and CDR2 SVGAGI (reference sequence). There are 16 residues in the CDR3. CDR3 sequence reads: CASSYSETGDEHGYTF. CDR3 DNA: TGTGCCAGCAGTTACTCCGAAACAGGGGACGAGCATGGCTACACCTTC.

Regarding this clone: In the same sample, other DNA sequences code for this CDR3. CDR3 nucleotides: TGCGCCAGCAGCCCCTCCGGGAATGGCTACACCTTC. It codes for CASSPSGNGYTF. This chain links TRBV5-1 with TRBJ1-2, with D unresolved. Germline CDR1 reads SGHRS; CDR2 reads YFSETQ. The germline V and J ends were trimmed by 4 bases and 6 bases, with 10 bases remaining between them. The CDR3 totals 12 residues.

V is TRBV6-6 and J is TRBJ2-5, with 8 positions matching TRBD2. CDR3 length equals 15 residues. The germline CDR1 and CDR2 sequences are MNHNY and SVGAGI (reference sequence). With 5 bases clipped from V and 4 bases from J, the junction kept 9 bases outside the gene matches. CDR3 nucleotide sequence: TGTGCCAGCAGTCCGTTAGCGGGAACACGAGAGACCCAGTACTTC. Translated, it gives CASSPLAGTRETQYF.

As for this clone: One end of the junction does not line up with germline, which may come from a read error. The chain employs TRBV7-9 and TRBJ2-4; possibly TRBD1 for D (6 bases). This CDR3 is built from 12 residues. Germline CDR1 reads SEHNR; CDR2 reads FQNEAQ (reference sequence). The CDR3 sequence is CASTGNRQEQTF. In DNA, the CDR3 is TGTGCCAGCACCGGAAATCGACAGGAGCAGACCTTC.

The chain links TRBV6-5 to TRBJ2-4; tentative D call: TRBD2 (6 bases). V lost 2 bases, J lost 14 bases, and 13 bases lay in between. Germline-derived CDR1 and CDR2 are MNHEY and SVGAGI. CDR3 length equals 12 residues. CDR3 sequence (DNA): TGTGCCAGCAGTTACCCCGCGGGACCGGAGTACTTC. Its protein product is CASSYPAGPEYF.

The rearrangement links TRBV9 to TRBJ2-7; D gene unclear. From germline, CDR1 is SGDLS and CDR2 YYNGEE. The CDR3 consists of 13 residues. Deletions cut 0 bases from V and 4 bases from J, with 8 bases between. This chain's CDR3 is CASSVGVGYEQYF. For the CDR3, the DNA is TGTGCCAGCAGCGTAGGGGTGGGGTACGAGCAGTACTTC.

The rearrangement joins TRBV5-1 to TRBJ1-1; no clear D gene. The germline V gene encodes CDR1 SGHRS and CDR2 YFSETQ. This CDR3 has 14 amino acids. Trimming left V 3 bases short and J 1 base short, with 10 bases between. The CDR3 DNA sequence: TGCGCCAGCAGCTGGTCGGAGGGGAACACTGAAGCTTTCTTT. This codes for CASSWSEGNTEAFF.

The gene calls are TRBV6-4 and TRBJ2-3; TRBD2 might be the D (6 bases). Germline V gene data show CDR1 as MRHNA and CDR2 as SNTAGT. The CDR3 is 14 amino acids. Trimming stripped 2 bases from V and 0 bases from J, with 6 bases between. The CDR3 nucleotides are TGTGCCAGCAGTGACGGGGGGAGCACAGATACGCAGTATTTT. Translating it yields CASSDGGSTDTQYF.

The V and J genes are TRBV19 and TRBJ2-7; tentatively, D is TRBD1 (8 bases). In germline, CDR1 is LNHDA, CDR2 SQIVND (reference sequence). The CDR3 runs to 14 residues. V lost 6 bases, J lost 4 bases, and 16 bases lay in between. The CDR3 DNA is TGTGCCAGTAGCCTACAGGGGGGGGATTACGAGCAGTACTTC. It is translated as CASSLQGGDYEQYF. Complete variable domain (other parts from reference TRBV19 and TRBJ2-7): DGGITQSPKYLFRKEGQNVTLSCEQNLNHDAMYWYRQDPGQGLRLIYYSQIVNDFQKGDIAEGYSVSREKKESFPLTVTSAQKNPTAFYLCASSLQGGDYEQYFGPGTRLTVT.

V is TRBV14 and J is TRBJ2-7; weak D call: TRBD2 (6 bases). This CDR3 region has 13 residues. The ends were cut back, 3 bases at V and 5 bases at J, with 11 bases in the middle. Germline V CDR1 and CDR2: SGHDN, FVKESK. The CDR3 DNA is TGTGCCAGCAGCCAGCGGGGCGTCAACGAGCAGTACTTC. This codes for CASSQRGVNEQYF.